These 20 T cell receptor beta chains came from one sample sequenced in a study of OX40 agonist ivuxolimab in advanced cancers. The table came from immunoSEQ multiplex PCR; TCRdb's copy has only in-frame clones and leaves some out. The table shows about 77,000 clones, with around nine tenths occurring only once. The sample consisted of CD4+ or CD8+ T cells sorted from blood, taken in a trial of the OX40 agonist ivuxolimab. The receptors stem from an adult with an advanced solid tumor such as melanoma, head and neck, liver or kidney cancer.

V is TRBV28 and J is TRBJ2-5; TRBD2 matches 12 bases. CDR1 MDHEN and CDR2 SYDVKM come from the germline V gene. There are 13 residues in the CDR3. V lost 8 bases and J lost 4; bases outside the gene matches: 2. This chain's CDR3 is CASLTSGRETQYF. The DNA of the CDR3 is TGTGCCAGCCTGACTAGCGGGAGAGAGACCCAGTACTTC.

Here the CDR3 reads CANPRGPYEQYF. The CDR3, as DNA: TGTGCCAACCCTCGGGGTCCCTACGAGCAGTACTTC. V usage is TRBV28 and J usage is TRBJ2-7; perhaps TRBD2 as D (5 bases). The CDR3 is made up of 12 amino acids. CDR1 and CDR2 (germline): MDHEN, SYDVKM. The V gene lost 10 bases and the J gene lost 2 bases, with 12 bases spanning the gap.

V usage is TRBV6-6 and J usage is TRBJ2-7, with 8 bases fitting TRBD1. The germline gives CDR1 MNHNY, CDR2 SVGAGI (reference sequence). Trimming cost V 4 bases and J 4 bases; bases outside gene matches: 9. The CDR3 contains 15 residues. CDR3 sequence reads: CASSSHMDRAYEQYF. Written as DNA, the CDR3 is TGTGCCAGCAGTTCCCACATGGACAGGGCGTACGAGCAGTACTTC.

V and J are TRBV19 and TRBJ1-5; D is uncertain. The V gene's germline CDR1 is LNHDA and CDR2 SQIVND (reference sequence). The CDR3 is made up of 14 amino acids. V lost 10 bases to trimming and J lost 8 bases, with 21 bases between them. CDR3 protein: CATSYAAESKPQHF. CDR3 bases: TGTGCCACTTCCTACGCGGCAGAATCCAAGCCCCAGCATTTT.

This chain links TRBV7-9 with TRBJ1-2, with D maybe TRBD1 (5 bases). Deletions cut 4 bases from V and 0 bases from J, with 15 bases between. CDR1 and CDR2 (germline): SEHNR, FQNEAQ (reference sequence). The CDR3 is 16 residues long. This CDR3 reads CASSSQVPYTNYGYTF. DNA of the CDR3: TGTGCCAGCAGCTCACAGGTCCCCTATACTAACTATGGCTACACCTTC.

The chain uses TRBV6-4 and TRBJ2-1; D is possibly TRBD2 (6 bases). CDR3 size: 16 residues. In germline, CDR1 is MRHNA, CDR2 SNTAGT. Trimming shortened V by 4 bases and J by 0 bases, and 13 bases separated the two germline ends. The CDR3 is CASSAAAGYSYNEQFF. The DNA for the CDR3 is TGTGCCAGCAGTGCCGCAGCGGGCTACTCCTACAATGAGCAGTTCTTC.

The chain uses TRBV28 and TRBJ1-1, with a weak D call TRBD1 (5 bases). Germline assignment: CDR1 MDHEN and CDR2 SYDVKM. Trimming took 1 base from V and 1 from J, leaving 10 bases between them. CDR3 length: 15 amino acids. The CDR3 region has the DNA TGTGCCAGCAGTTTATTGGTGGGGCGGAACACTGAAGCTTTCTTT. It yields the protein CASSLLVGRNTEAFF.

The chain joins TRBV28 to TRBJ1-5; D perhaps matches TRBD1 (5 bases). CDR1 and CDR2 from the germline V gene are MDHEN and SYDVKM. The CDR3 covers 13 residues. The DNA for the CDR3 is TGTGCGGGAAAGCAGGGCGGCAATCAGCCCCAGCATTTT. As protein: CAGKQGGNQPQHF.

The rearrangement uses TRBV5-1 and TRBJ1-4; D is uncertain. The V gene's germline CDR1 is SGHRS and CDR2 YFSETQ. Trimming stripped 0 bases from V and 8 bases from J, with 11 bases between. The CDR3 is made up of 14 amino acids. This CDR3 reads CASSLGGLGEKLFF. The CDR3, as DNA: TGCGCCAGCAGCTTGGGAGGTCTTGGGGAAAAACTGTTTTTT.

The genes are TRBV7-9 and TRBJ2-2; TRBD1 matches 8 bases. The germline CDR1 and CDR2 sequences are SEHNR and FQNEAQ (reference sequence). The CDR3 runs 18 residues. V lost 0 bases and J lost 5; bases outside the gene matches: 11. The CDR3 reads CASSLAGQGAPRTGELFF. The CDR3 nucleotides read TGTGCCAGCAGCTTAGCAGGGCAGGGGGCGCCCCGGACCGGGGAGCTGTTTTTT.

The CDR3 nucleotides read TGTGCCAGCAGGAGGGGAGAGGACACCGGGGAGCTGTTTTTT. It is translated as CASRRGEDTGELFF. The chain joins TRBV6-1 to TRBJ2-2, with D perhaps matching TRBD1 or TRBD2 (5 bases each). The length of the CDR3 is 14 residues. Germline V lookup: CDR1 MNHNS, CDR2 SASEGT. The V and J ends lost 6 bases and 3 bases respectively, with 11 bases between them.

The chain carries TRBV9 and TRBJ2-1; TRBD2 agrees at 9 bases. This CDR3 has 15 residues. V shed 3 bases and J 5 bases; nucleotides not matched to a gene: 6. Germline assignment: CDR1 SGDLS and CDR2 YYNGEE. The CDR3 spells CASSEIAGVNNEQFF. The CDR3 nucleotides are TGTGCCAGCAGCGAAATAGCGGGGGTGAACAATGAGCAGTTCTTC.

The CDR3 coding sequence is TGCGCCAGCAGCTTGGCCCTTCAACTAGCGGGGAGCACAGATACGCAGTATTTT. Amino acid sequence: CASSLALQLAGSTDTQYF. V usage is TRBV5-1 and J usage is TRBJ2-3; 10 bases are a match to TRBD2. V was clipped by 0 bases and J by 0 bases; unmatched bases: 7. Germline loops: CDR1 SGHRS, CDR2 YFSETQ. This CDR3 has 18 amino acids.

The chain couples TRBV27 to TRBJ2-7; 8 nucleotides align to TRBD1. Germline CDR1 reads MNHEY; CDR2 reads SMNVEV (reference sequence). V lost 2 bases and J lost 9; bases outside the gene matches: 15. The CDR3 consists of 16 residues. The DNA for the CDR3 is TGTGCCAGCAGTTTACAACCTCAGGGGGCTAGGGGGATGCAGTACTTC. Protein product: CASSLQPQGARGMQYF.

The CDR3 DNA follows: TGTGCCAGCAGCCCAACGGGGGGGACCGGGGAGCTGTTTTTT. It is translated as CASSPTGGTGELFF. The chain couples TRBV7-8 to TRBJ2-2; 8 positions match TRBD2. In germline, CDR1 is SGHVS, CDR2 FQNEAQ. The CDR3 loop spans 14 amino acids. V shed 5 bases and J 5 bases; nucleotides not matched to a gene: 4.

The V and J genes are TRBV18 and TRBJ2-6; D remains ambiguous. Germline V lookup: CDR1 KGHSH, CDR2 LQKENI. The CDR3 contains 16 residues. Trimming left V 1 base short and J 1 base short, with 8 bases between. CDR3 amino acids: CASSPLGLSGANVLTF. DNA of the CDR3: TGTGCCAGCTCACCACTCGGCCTTTCTGGGGCCAACGTCCTGACTTTC.

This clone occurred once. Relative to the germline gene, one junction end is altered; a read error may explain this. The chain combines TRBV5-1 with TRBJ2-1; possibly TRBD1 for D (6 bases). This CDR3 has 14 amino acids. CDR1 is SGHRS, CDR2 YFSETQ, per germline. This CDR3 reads CATSTGTPYNEQFF. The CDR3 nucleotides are TGCGCCACCAGCACAGGGACGCCCTACAATGAGCAGTTCTTC.

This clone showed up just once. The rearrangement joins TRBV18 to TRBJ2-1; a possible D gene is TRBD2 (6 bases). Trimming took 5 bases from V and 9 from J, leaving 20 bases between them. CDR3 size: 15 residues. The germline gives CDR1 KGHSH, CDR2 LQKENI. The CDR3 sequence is CASSSDSGALGEQFF. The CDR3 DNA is TGTGCCAGCTCATCAGACTCGGGAGCTTTGGGTGAGCAGTTCTTC. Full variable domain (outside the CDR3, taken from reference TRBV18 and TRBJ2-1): NAGVMQNPRHLVRRRGQEARLRCSPMKGHSHVYWYRQLPEEGLKFMVYLQKENIIDESGMPKERFSAEFPKEGPSILRIQQVVRGDSAAYFCASSSDSGALGEQFFGPGTRLTVL.

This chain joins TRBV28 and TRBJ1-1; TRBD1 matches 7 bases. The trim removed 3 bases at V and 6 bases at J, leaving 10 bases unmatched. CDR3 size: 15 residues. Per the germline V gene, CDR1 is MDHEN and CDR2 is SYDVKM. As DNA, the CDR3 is TGTGCCAGCAGTTTCACTAGACAGGGAAGGTCTGAAGCTTTCTTT. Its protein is CASSFTRQGRSEAFF.

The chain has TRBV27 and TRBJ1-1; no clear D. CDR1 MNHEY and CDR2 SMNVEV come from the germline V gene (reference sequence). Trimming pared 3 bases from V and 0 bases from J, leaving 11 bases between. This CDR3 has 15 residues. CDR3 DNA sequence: TGTGCCAGCAGTTTCGACGGAATCATGAACACTGAAGCTTTCTTT. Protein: CASSFDGIMNTEAFF.